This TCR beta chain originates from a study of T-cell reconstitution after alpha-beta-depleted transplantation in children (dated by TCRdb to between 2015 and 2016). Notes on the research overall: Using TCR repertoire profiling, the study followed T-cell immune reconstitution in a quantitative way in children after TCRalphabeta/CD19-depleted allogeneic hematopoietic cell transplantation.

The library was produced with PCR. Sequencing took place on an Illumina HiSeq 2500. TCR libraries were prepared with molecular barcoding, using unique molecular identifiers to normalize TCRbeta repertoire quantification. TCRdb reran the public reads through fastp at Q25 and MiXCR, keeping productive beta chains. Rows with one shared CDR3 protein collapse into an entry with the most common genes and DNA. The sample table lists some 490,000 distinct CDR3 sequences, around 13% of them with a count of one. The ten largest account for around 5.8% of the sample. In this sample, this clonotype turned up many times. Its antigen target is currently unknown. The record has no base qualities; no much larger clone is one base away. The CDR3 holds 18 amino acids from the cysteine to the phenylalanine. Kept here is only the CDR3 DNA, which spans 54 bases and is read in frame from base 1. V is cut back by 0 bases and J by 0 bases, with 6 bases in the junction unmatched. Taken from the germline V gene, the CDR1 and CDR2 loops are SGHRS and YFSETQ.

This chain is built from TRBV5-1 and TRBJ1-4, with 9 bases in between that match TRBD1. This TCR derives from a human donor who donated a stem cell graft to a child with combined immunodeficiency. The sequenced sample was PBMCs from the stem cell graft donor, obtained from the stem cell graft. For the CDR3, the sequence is CASSLGLGQGSTNEKLFF. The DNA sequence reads TGCGCCAGCAGCTTGGGTTTGGGACAGGGATCAACTAATGAAAAACTGTTTTTT.